The 15 T cell receptor beta chains below come from one sample, sequenced in a study of CD8+ T cells in alopecia areata. Following RNA extraction, reverse transcription yielded cDNA that acted as the sequencing template. Using immunoSEQ multiplex PCR, the repertoire was profiled, and TCRdb retains in-frame clones only, with some absent. The table lists about 200,000 clones, 45% to 70% of them singletons. Material for sequencing was CD8+ T cells sorted from blood. The origin of the receptors is a human donor in good health.

This chain links TRBV11-2 with TRBJ1-2; a possible D gene is TRBD1 (6 bases). CDR3 length: 17 amino acids. Trimming stripped 5 bases from V and 0 bases from J, with 19 bases between. CDR1 and CDR2 from the germline V gene are SGHAT and FQNNGV. Written as DNA, the CDR3 is TGTGCCAGCAGCGAGGGGGGCAGGTTTGAAGCTAACTATGGCTACACCTTC. This sequence encodes CASSEGGRFEANYGYTF.

The chain employs TRBV13 and TRBJ1-3; tentatively, D is TRBD1 (6 bases). Trimming left V 2 bases short and J 3 bases short, with 11 bases between. The CDR3 extends over 15 amino acids. The germline gives CDR1 PRHDT, CDR2 FYEKMQ (reference sequence). DNA of the CDR3: TGTGCCAGCAGCTTACAGGGGTTCGATGGAAACACCATATATTTT. Translating it yields CASSLQGFDGNTIYF.

This clone was picked up a small number of times. V and J are TRBV29-1 and TRBJ1-2; 8 nucleotides line up with TRBD1. The CDR3 totals 15 residues. The V gene's germline CDR1 is SQVTM and CDR2 ANQGSEA. With V trimmed by 3 bases and J by 4 bases, 10 bases remained unmatched. CDR3 DNA: TGCAGCGTTGAGTCCGGGACAGGCGCCCGCTATGGCTACACCTTC. It encodes CSVESGTGARYGYTF.

The chain joins TRBV4-1 to TRBJ2-1; 9 positions agree with TRBD2. The CDR3 extends over 15 amino acids. From germline, CDR1 is MGHRA and CDR2 YSYEKL. V lost 0 bases, J lost 6 bases, and 3 bases stayed unmatched. The CDR3: CASSQDKGLANEQFF. CDR3 nucleotides: TGCGCCAGCAGCCAAGATAAGGGACTAGCCAATGAGCAGTTCTTC.

The chain links TRBV9 to TRBJ2-1; D unresolved. The CDR3 is made up of 11 amino acids. V lost 0 bases, J lost 12 bases, and 7 bases lay in between. Looked up from germline, CDR1 is SGDLS and CDR2 is YYNGEE. The CDR3 sequence: CASSVGVAQFF. CDR3 bases: TGTGCCAGCAGCGTAGGCGTTGCGCAGTTCTTC.

The chain combines TRBV27 with TRBJ1-1; TRBD1 is a possible D gene (5 bases). Germline V gene sequence: CDR1 MNHEY, CDR2 SMNVEV (reference sequence). Trimming removed 5 bases from V and 0 bases from J, with 16 bases in between. The CDR3 totals 16 residues. CDR3 region: CASSPRGEYMNTEAFF. CDR3 sequence (DNA): TGTGCCAGCAGTCCCCGGGGCGAGTACATGAACACTGAAGCTTTCTTT.

The rearrangement links TRBV4-1 to TRBJ1-5; D call uncertain. The CDR3 contains 13 residues. Germline V gene sequence: CDR1 MGHRA, CDR2 YSYEKL. V lost 5 bases and J lost 3, with 8 bases in between. The CDR3 spells CASSFGDNQPQHF. DNA for the CDR3: TGCGCCAGCAGCTTCGGGGACAATCAGCCCCAGCATTTT.

The chain couples TRBV29-1 to TRBJ2-2, with TRBD1 matching 9 bases. In germline, CDR1 is SQVTM, CDR2 ANQGSEA. V was clipped by 4 bases and J by 5 bases; unmatched bases: 5. CDR3 length: 14 amino acids. In DNA, the CDR3 is TGCAGCGTTGTTCCCGACAGGGGGACCGGGGAGCTGTTTTTT. Translation: CSVVPDRGTGELFF.

This clone was observed a few times. Different DNA sequences within this sample yield the same CDR3. The genes are TRBV7-9 and TRBJ2-7, with D unclear. V lost 5 bases, J lost 0 bases, and 5 bases lay in between. Germline V gene lookup returns CDR1 SEHNR and CDR2 FQNEAQ (reference sequence). This CDR3 has 12 residues. The DNA for the CDR3 is TGTGCCAGCAGCCCGACCTCCTACGAGCAGTACTTC. It yields the protein CASSPTSYEQYF.

CDR3 in amino acids: CASREQGASLFTEAFF. The CDR3 DNA reads TGTGCCAGCAGGGAACAGGGGGCCTCACTTTTCACTGAAGCTTTCTTT. V and J are TRBV27 and TRBJ1-1; 9 nucleotides align to TRBD1. V lost 6 bases to trimming and J lost 4 bases; unmatched junction nucleotides: 12. CDR3 length equals 16 residues. Germline-derived CDR1 and CDR2 are MNHEY and SMNVEV (reference sequence).

The V gene is TRBV13, the J gene TRBJ2-7, with a weak D call TRBD2 (5 bases). This CDR3 is built from 14 residues. Trimming cost V 5 bases and J 5 bases, with 16 bases left between them. Germline V gives CDR1 PRHDT, CDR2 FYEKMQ (reference sequence). The CDR3 DNA sequence: TGTGCCAGCAGCCGTCTTGTCGGGATCGACGAGCAGTACTTC. It encodes CASSRLVGIDEQYF.

The chain has TRBV13 and TRBJ2-7; 11 bases match TRBD2. Looked up from germline, CDR1 is PRHDT and CDR2 is FYEKMQ (reference sequence). The length of the CDR3 is 15 residues. Losses at the gene ends were 6 bases for V and 4 bases for J; bases not matched to a gene: 8. The CDR3 coding sequence is TGTGCCAGCAGTTCCGGGACTAGCGGACTATACGAGCAGTACTTC. As protein: CASSSGTSGLYEQYF.

In its sample, this clone was seen a few times. CDR3 DNA sequence: TGCGCCAGCAGCCAAGTTAGTTCTGTAGAGCCCCAGCATTTT. Its protein product is CASSQVSSVEPQHF. This chain connects TRBV4-1 to TRBJ1-5; no clear D. Germline lookup yields CDR1 MGHRA and CDR2 YSYEKL. V was pared by 1 base and J by 8 bases, with 12 bases between. This CDR3 spans 14 amino acids.

This chain uses TRBV15 with TRBJ2-1; tentatively, D is TRBD2 (6 bases). Germline V gene lookup returns CDR1 LNHNV and CDR2 YYDKDF (reference sequence). The length of the CDR3 is 16 residues. The V gene lost 0 bases and the J gene lost 4 bases, with 13 bases spanning the gap. The CDR3 loop is CATSRDRGTVYNEQFF. The DNA for the CDR3 is TGTGCCACCAGCAGAGATCGGGGGACGGTATACAATGAGCAGTTCTTC.

In this sample, this clone turned up a few times. J is TRBJ1-2 and V is TRBV21-1. TRBV21-1 is given as a pseudogene. The CDR3 runs 13 residues. CDR3 residues: CASSAIPGYGYTF. CDR3 sequence (DNA): TGTGCCAGCAGCGCCATCCCGGGGTATGGCTACACCTTC.